These T cell receptor beta chains were read from a single sample in a study of cytomegalovirus exposure and HLA in healthy donors. Profiling relied on immunoSEQ multiplex PCR, and the TCRdb table lists in-frame clones only, not all of them. The sample lists about 150,000 clones, over 75% occurring once. The sample taken for sequencing was PBMCs. The receptors derive from a man aged 50-59 years in good health and CMV-seropositive. CDR3s include the opening cysteine and the closing phenylalanine or tryptophan. Fields, in order: CDR3 protein, V gene, J gene.

CDR3: CATRRRGGLYEQYF
V: TRBV13
J: TRBJ2-7

CDR3: CASRRTGGQSYEQYF
V: TRBV7-9
J: TRBJ2-7

CDR3: CASSPGLADNEQFF
V: TRBV18
J: TRBJ2-1

CDR3: CASTPGGLLSTEAFF
V: TRBV28
J: TRBJ1-1

CDR3: CASRDRRLYNSPLHF
V: TRBV30
J: TRBJ1-6

CDR3: CASSPTGGAVNTEAFF
V: TRBV4-1
J: TRBJ1-1

CDR3: CASSSLGLAGVGELFF
V: TRBV7-8
J: TRBJ2-2

CDR3: CASSLGDRSYGYTF
V: TRBV5-1
J: TRBJ1-2

CDR3: CASRTTGYYSGANVLTF
V: TRBV28
J: TRBJ2-6

CDR3: CASSIQQGITEAFF
V: TRBV19
J: TRBJ1-1

CDR3: CASLRGGAYNEQFF
V: TRBV28
J: TRBJ2-1

CDR3: CASSTGENTGELFF
V: TRBV5-1
J: TRBJ2-2

CDR3: CASNDRVSHNEQFF
V: TRBV5-4
J: TRBJ2-1

CDR3: CASSTDSLQPQHF
V: TRBV2
J: TRBJ1-5

CDR3: CASSVTTGWNYGYTF
V: TRBV14
J: TRBJ1-2

CDR3: CASSLATGGGNEQFF
V: TRBV5-1
J: TRBJ2-1

CDR3: CASSYQGLNISPLHF
V: TRBV6-5
J: TRBJ1-6

CDR3: CAWSPGLAGNEQFF
V: TRBV30
J: TRBJ2-1

CDR3: CASSPRNEQFF
V: TRBV28
J: TRBJ2-1

CDR3: CASSVGVGGASYNEQFF
V: TRBV9
J: TRBJ2-1

CDR3: CASSLVSSSYEQYF
V: TRBV5-5
J: TRBJ2-7

CDR3: CASSLPGYTEAFF
V: TRBV7-2
J: TRBJ1-1